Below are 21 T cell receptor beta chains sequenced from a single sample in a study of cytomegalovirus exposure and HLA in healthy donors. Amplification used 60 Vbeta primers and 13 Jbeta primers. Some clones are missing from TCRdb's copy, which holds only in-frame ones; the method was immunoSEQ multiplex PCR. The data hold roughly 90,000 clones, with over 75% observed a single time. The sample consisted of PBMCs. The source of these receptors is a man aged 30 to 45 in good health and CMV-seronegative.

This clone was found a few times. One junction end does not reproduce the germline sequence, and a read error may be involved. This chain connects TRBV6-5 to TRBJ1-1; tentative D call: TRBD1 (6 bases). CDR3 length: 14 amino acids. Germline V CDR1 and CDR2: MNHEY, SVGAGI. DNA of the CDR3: TGTGCCAGCAGTTACTCGGGGTCCGACAGGCGCCTTGCTTTT. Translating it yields CASSYSGSDRRLAF.

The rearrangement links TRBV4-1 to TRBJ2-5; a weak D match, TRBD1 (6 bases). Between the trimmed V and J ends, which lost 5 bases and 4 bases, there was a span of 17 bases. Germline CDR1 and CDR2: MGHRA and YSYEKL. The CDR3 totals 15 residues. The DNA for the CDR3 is TGCGCCAGCAGCACCGACCGGGGACAACGAGAGACCCAGTACTTC. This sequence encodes CASSTDRGQRETQYF.

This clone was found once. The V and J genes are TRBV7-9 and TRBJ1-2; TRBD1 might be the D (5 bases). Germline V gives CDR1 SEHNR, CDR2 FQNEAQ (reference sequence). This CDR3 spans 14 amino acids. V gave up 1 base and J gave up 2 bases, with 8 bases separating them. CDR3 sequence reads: CASSLGDWNYGYTF. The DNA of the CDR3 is TGTGCCAGCAGCTTAGGGGACTGGAACTATGGCTACACCTTC.

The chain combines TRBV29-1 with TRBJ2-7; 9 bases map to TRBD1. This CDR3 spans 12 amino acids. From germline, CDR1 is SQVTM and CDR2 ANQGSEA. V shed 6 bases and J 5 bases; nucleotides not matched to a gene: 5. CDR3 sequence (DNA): TGCAGCGTGGGGGACAGGGATGACGAGCAGTACTTC. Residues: CSVGDRDDEQYF.

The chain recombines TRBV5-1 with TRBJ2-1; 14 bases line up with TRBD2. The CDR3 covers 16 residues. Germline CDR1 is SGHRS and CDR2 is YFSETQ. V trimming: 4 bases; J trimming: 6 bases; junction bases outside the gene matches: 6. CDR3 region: CASSSTGTSGGNEQFF. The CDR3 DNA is TGCGCCAGCAGCAGCACCGGGACTAGCGGGGGCAATGAGCAGTTCTTC.

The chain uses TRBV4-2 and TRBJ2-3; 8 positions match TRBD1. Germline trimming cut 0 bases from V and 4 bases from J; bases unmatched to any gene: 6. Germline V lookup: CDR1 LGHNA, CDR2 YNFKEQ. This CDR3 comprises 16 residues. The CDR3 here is CASSQDVGQGPDTQYF. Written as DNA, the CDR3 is TGTGCCAGCAGCCAAGACGTCGGACAGGGTCCAGATACGCAGTATTTT.

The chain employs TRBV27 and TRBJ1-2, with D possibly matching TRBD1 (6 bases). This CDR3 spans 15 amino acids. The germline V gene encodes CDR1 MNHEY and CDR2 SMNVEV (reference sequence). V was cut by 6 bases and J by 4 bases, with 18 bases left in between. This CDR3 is CASRLTGLSLYGYTF. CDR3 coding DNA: TGTGCCAGCAGACTTACAGGGTTATCTCTCTATGGCTACACCTTC.

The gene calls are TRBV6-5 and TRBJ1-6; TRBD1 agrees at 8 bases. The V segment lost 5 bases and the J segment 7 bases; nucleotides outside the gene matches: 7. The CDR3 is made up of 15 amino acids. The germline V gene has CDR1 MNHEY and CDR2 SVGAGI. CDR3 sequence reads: CASSPATGANSPLHF. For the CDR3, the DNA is TGTGCCAGCAGTCCAGCGACAGGGGCGAATTCACCCCTCCACTTT.

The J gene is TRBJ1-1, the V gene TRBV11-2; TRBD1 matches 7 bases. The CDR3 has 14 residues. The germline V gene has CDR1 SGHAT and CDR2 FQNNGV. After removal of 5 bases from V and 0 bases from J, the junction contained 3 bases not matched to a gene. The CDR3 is CASSTQGLNTEAFF. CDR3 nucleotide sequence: TGTGCCAGCAGCACACAGGGGCTGAACACTGAAGCTTTCTTT.

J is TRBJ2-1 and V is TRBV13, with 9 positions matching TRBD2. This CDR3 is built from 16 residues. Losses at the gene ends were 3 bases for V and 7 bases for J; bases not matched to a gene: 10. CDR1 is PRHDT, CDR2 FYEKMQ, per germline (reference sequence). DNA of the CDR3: TGTGCCAGCAGCTTCGCGGATCGACTAGCGGTGAATGAGCAGTTCTTC. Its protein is CASSFADRLAVNEQFF. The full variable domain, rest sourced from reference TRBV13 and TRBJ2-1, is AAGVIQSPRHLIKEKRETATLKCYPIPRHDTVYWYQQGPGQDPQFLISFYEKMQSDKGSIPDRFSAQQFSDYHSELNMSSLELGDSALYFCASSFADRLAVNEQFFGPGTRLTVL.

The CDR3 is CASSVQASTDTQYF. CDR3 sequence (DNA): TGTGCCAGCAGCGTCCAGGCTAGCACAGATACGCAGTATTTT. J is TRBJ2-3 and V is TRBV11-2; D ambiguous. CDR1 is SGHAT and CDR2 is FQNNGV in the germline V gene. This CDR3 region has 14 residues. V gave up 5 bases and J gave up 0 bases, with 9 bases separating them.

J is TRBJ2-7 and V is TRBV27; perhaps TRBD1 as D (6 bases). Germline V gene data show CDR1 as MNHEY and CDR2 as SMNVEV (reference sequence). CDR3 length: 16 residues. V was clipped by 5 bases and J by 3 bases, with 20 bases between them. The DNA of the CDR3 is TGTGCCAGCAGTCTCAGGGGCGACTTCAGCGGCTACGAGCAGTACTTC. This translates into CASSLRGDFSGYEQYF.

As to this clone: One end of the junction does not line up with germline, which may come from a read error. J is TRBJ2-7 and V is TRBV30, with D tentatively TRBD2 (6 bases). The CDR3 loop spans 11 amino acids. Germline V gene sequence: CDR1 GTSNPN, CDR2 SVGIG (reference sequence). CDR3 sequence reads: CAGRRDFEQYF. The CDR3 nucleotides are TGTGCCGGGAGGCGGGACTTCGAGCAGTACTTC. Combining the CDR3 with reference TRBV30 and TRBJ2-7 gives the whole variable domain SQTIHQWPATLVQPVGSPLSLECTVEGTSNPNLYWYRQAAGRGLQLLFYSVGIGQISSEVPQNLSASRPQDRQFILSSKKLLLSDSGFYLCAGRRDFEQYFGPGTRLTVT.

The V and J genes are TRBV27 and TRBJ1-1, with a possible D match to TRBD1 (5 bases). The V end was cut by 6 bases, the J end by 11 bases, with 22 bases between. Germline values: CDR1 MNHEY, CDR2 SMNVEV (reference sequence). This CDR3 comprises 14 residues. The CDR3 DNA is TGTGCCAGCAGCCCCGAGCGTCAAGGGGCGCGTGCTTTCTTT. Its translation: CASSPERQGARAFF.

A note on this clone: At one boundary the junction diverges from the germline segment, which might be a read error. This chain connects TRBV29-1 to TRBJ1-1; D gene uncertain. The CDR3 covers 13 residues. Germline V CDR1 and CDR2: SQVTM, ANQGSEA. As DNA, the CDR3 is TGTAGCGTTGAACAGACTTTGAACACTGAAGCTTTCTTT. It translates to CSVEQTLNTEAFF.

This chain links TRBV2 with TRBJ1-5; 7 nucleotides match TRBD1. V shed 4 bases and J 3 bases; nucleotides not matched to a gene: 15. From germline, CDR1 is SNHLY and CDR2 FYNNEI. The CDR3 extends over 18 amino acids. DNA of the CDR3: TGTGCCAGCAGTGCGACTTTTAACAGGGGATGGGACAATCAGCCCCAGCATTTT. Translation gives CASSATFNRGWDNQPQHF.

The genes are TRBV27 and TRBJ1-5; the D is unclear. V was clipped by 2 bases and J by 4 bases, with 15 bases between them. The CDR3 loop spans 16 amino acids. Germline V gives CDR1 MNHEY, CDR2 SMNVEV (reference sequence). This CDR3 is CASSLRRGGENQPQHF. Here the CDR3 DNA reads TGTGCCAGCAGTTTAAGGAGAGGCGGAGAAAATCAGCCCCAGCATTTT.

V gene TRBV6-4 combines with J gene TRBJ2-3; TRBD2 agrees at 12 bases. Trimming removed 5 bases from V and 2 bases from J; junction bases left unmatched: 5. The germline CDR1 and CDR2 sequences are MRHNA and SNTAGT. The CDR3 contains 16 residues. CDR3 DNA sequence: TGTGCCAGCAGTTCTAGCGGGGGGGCCCCCACAGATACGCAGTATTTT. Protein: CASSSSGGAPTDTQYF.

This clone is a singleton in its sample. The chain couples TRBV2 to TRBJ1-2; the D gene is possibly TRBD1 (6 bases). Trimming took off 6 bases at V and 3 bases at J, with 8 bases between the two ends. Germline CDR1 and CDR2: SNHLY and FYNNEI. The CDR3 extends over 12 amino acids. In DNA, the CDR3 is TGTGCCAGCAGCAACAGGGACTATGGCTACACCTTC. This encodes CASSNRDYGYTF.

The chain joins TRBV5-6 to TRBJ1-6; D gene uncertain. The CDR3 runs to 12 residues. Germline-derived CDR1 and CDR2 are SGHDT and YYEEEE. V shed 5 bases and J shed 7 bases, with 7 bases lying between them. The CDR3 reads CASSSGNSPLHF. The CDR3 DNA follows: TGTGCCAGCAGTTCCGGGAATTCACCCCTCCACTTT.

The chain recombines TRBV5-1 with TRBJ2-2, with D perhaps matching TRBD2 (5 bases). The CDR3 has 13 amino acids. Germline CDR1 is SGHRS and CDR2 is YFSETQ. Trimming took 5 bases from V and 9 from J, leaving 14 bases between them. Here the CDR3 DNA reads TGCGCCAGCAGGATCGGGGAAGTCAGGGAGCTGTTTTTT. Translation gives CASRIGEVRELFF.